A selection of T cell receptor beta chains follows, all from one sample in a study of T-cell memory formation after mild COVID-19. TCRdb re-analysed the 5' RACE reads in MiXCR, keeping a single row per CDR3 protein. The profile shows 300,000 to 400,000 distinct CDR3 sequences, approximately 29% of them singletons. Sequenced sample: PBMCs or a T cell subset sorted from them (not recorded which). Receptors were obtained from an adult woman who had mild COVID-19 (a few samples of this study predate the infection). Cell type and time point are not known. CDR3s leave out the opening cysteine and the closing phenylalanine or tryptophan.

CDR3aa: SARTRDRGRRAEAF
j_gene: TRBJ1-1
v_gene: TRBV20-1

CDR3aa: ASSPEDGSST
j_gene: TRBJ1-2
v_gene: TRBV5-1

CDR3aa: ASGPRGGSYNEQF
j_gene: TRBJ2-1
v_gene: TRBV7-2

CDR3aa: SGSPDPQPQH
j_gene: TRBJ1-5
v_gene: TRBV29-1

CDR3aa: ASSKTLAGGPRDEQF
j_gene: TRBJ2-1
v_gene: TRBV6-2/TRBV6-3

CDR3aa: ASSVGTSGGTDTQY
j_gene: TRBJ2-3
v_gene: TRBV9

CDR3aa: ASSPGGFANEQF
j_gene: TRBJ2-1
v_gene: TRBV11-3

CDR3aa: ASSLAGGSPYSYNEQF
j_gene: TRBJ2-1
v_gene: TRBV7-3

CDR3aa: ASSFVAGSGYGYT
j_gene: TRBJ1-2
v_gene: TRBV12-3/TRBV12-4

CDR3aa: ASSVQVFNAEAF
j_gene: TRBJ1-1
v_gene: TRBV5-1

CDR3aa: ASSQDGRVTEAF
j_gene: TRBJ1-1
v_gene: TRBV3-1

CDR3aa: SARDFGRGRTGELF
j_gene: TRBJ2-2
v_gene: TRBV20-1

CDR3aa: AWSVRGEGSNQPQH
j_gene: TRBJ1-5
v_gene: TRBV30

CDR3aa: ASSLARGDRLSGYEQY
j_gene: TRBJ2-7
v_gene: TRBV7-8

CDR3aa: SVERGSGEQY
j_gene: TRBJ2-7
v_gene: TRBV29-1

CDR3aa: ASSHGQGGGELF
j_gene: TRBJ2-2
v_gene: TRBV5-1

CDR3aa: ASNGQGGPQF
j_gene: TRBJ2-1
v_gene: TRBV12-3/TRBV12-4

CDR3aa: ASSYRQGGSYEQY
j_gene: TRBJ2-7
v_gene: TRBV5-5

CDR3aa: ASSGPGGSFFGDTQY
j_gene: TRBJ2-3
v_gene: TRBV9

CDR3aa: ASSELATYEQY
j_gene: TRBJ2-7
v_gene: TRBV6-1

CDR3aa: SVRTSGRHGTDTQY
j_gene: TRBJ2-3
v_gene: TRBV20-1

CDR3aa: ASSSRTSGNRNEQF
j_gene: TRBJ2-1
v_gene: TRBV6-5

CDR3aa: SARKDSVNTEAF
j_gene: TRBJ1-1
v_gene: TRBV20-1

CDR3aa: ASSPLRVGELF
j_gene: TRBJ2-2
v_gene: TRBV11-2

CDR3aa: ASSQLAGATGELF
j_gene: TRBJ2-2
v_gene: TRBV7-9

CDR3aa: ASSQAIQPTNYGYT
j_gene: TRBJ1-2
v_gene: TRBV4-1

CDR3aa: AISSGTSGSMSYNEQF
j_gene: TRBJ2-1
v_gene: TRBV10-3

CDR3aa: ASSLGQTNSNEKLF
j_gene: TRBJ1-4
v_gene: TRBV12-3/TRBV12-4

CDR3aa: ATSSEEFYGYT
j_gene: TRBJ1-2
v_gene: TRBV24-1